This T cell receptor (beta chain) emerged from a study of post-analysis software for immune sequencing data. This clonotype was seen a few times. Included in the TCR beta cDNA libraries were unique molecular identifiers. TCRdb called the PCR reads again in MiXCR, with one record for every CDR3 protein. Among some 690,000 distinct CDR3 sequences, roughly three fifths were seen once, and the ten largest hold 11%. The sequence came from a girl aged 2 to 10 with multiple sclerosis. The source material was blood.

The CDR3 sequence: CASSNGLQRSLYF. CDR3 in DNA: TGTGCCAGCAGTAACGGGCTTCAAAGGTCGTTGTATTTT. The chain has TRBV6-4 and TRBJ2-3; D uncertain. This CDR3 spans 13 amino acids. The V gene's germline CDR1 is MRHNA and CDR2 SNTAGT. Trimming took 5 bases from V and 14 from J, leaving 20 bases between them.